The T cell receptor (beta chain) described here comes from a study of T cell repertoires in cytomegalovirus infection. Study at large: Recently described HLA-C-restricted plus well-studied HLA-B-restricted CMV epitopes were used. CMV infection plus the matching HLA type was flagged by public TCR beta signatures.

Study-level results: Clonotypes of TCR beta that were HLA-C-restricted and CMV-specific dominated the ex vivo response.

A remark on this clonotype: Its specificity is not known.

Each CDR3 protein is one row after TCRdb ran MiXCR on the reads. The sample records roughly 990,000 distinct CDR3 sequences, around 30% being singletons. Trimming cost V 1 base and J 4 bases, with 16 bases left between them. Germline-derived CDR1 and CDR2 are SGHTA and FQGNSA. This CDR3 region has 16 residues. Sequencing used cultured CD8+ T cells from PBMCs, obtained from culture after CMV antigen stimulation. The sequence derives from a human donor in good health (CMV status not recorded). Some clones in this sample may be carry-over from other donors' samples. J is TRBJ1-2 and V is TRBV7-2, with a tentative D call TRBD1 (5 bases). The CDR3, as DNA: TGTGCCAGCAGCTTAGAGCGAACAGGATCTTTCTATGGCTACACCTTC. This translates into CASSLERTGSFYGYTF.